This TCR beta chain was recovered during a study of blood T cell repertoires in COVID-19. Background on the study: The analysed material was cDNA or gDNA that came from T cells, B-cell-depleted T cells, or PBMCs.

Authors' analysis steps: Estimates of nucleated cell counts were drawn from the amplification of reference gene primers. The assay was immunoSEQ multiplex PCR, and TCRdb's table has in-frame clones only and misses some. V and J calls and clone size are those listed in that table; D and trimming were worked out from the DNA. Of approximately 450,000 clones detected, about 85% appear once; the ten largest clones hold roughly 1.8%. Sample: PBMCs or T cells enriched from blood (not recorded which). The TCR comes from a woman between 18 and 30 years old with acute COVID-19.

The CDR3 protein is CSVLGLVLDEQYF. The CDR3 region has the DNA TGCAGCGTACTGGGACTAGTCCTCGACGAGCAGTACTTC. This chain connects TRBV29-1 to TRBJ2-7, with TRBD2 matching over 8 bases. The CDR3 has 13 residues. With V trimmed by 6 bases and J by 5 bases, 9 bases remained unmatched. Germline V lookup: CDR1 SQVTM, CDR2 ANQGSEA.